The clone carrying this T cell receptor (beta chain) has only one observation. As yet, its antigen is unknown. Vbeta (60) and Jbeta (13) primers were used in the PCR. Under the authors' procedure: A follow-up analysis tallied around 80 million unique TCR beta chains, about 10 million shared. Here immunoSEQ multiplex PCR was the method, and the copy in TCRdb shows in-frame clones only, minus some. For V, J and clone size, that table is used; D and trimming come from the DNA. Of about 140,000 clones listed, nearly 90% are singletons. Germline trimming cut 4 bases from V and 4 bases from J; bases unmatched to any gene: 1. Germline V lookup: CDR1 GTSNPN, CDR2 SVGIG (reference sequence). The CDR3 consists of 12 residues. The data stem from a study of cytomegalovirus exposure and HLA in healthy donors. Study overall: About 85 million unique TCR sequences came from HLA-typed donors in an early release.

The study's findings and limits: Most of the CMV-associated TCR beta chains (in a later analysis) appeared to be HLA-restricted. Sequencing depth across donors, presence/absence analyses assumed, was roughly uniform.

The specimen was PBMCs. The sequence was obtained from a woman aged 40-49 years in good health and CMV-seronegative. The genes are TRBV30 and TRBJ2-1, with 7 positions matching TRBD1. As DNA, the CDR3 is TGTGCCTGGATGGACAGGTACAATGAGCAGTTCTTC. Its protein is CAWMDRYNEQFF.